The rows below give T cell receptor beta chains drawn from one sample of a study of CD4 T cells in relation to SARS-CoV-2 and coronaviruses. The protocol was immunoSEQ multiplex PCR, while the TCRdb copy is restricted to in-frame clones and leaves out a portion. The table shows approximately 64,000 clones, with about 94% occurring only once. The material sequenced was naive CD4+ T cells from PBMCs. These receptors came from a human donor in good health. Each CDR3 is given with its conserved first and last residue. D genes are given only for firm matches. The size of a clone is reported for some rows only, either as once, few or many, or as a class for expanded clones.

TRBV10-3	TRBJ2-7	-	-	CAISESGRMAGGFHEQYF	TGTGCCATCAGTGAGTCGGGGCGAATGGCTGGGGGCTTCCACGAGCAGTACTTC
TRBV2	TRBJ2-7	TRBD2	-	CASSERTSGTSYEQYF	TGTGCCAGCAGTGAGCGGACTAGCGGGACATCCTACGAGCAGTACTTC
TRBV2	TRBJ1-3	-	-	CASSAGPGRHRNTIYF	TGTGCCAGCAGTGCTGGCCCGGGACGCCATAGAAACACCATATATTTT
TRBV7-8	TRBJ2-5	-	-	CASSLMEQIAKETQYF	TGTGCCAGCAGCCTAATGGAACAGATAGCCAAAGAGACCCAGTACTTC
TRBV2	TRBJ2-5	-	-	CASSEASRRETQYF	TGTGCCAGCAGTGAAGCGTCCAGGCGAGAGACCCAGTACTTC
TRBV5-1	TRBJ1-4	-	-	CASSLENPTNEKLFF	TGCGCCAGCAGCTTGGAGAATCCAACTAATGAAAAACTGTTTTTT
TRBV3-1/TRBV3-2	TRBJ1-2	-	-	CASSQRPVGGYTF	TGTGCCAGCAGCCAACGGCCTGTTGGGGGCTACACCTTC
TRBV6-1	TRBJ2-2	-	-	CASSEWIRRDLSTGELFF	TGTGCCAGCAGTGAGTGGATACGGCGGGATCTATCAACCGGGGAGCTGTTTTTT
TRBV3-1/TRBV3-2	TRBJ2-2	TRBD2	-	CASSQKVAGDTGELFF	TGTGCCAGCAGCCAAAAAGTAGCGGGAGACACCGGGGAGCTGTTTTTT
TRBV7-9	TRBJ2-7	-	-	CASSLTEINYEQYF	TGTGCCAGCAGCTTAACAGAGATCAACTACGAGCAGTACTTC
TRBV27	TRBJ1-3	-	-	CASSRNPRDSGNTIYF	TGTGCCAGCAGCCGGAACCCCCGGGACTCTGGAAACACCATATATTTT
TRBV6-5	TRBJ1-5	-	-	CASSYPGQPQHF	TGTGCCAGCAGTTACCCAGGTCAGCCCCAGCATTTT
TRBV6-5	TRBJ2-7	-	-	CASPPGEDKSYEQYF	TGTGCCAGCCCCCCGGGTGAGGACAAATCCTACGAGCAGTACTTC
TRBV19	TRBJ2-2	-	-	CASHSPRRETGELFF	TGTGCCAGTCACTCACCCAGGCGGGAAACCGGGGAGCTGTTTTTT
TRBV19	TRBJ2-7	-	-	CASSISGRSSYEQYF	TGTGCCAGTAGTATCTCCGGTAGGAGCTCCTACGAGCAGTACTTC
TRBV19	TRBJ1-5	-	-	CASSSSPAGRQPQHF	TGTGCCAGTAGTTCAAGTCCCGCGGGGAGGCAGCCCCAGCATTTT
TRBV6-5	TRBJ1-4	-	-	CASSSQQGIGEKLFF	TGTGCCAGCAGTTCTCAACAGGGAATCGGCGAAAAACTGTTTTTT
TRBV5-1	TRBJ1-3	-	-	CASSLGVSGNTIYF	TGCGCCAGCAGCCTGGGGGTCTCTGGAAACACCATATATTTT
TRBV10-3	TRBJ2-7	-	-	CAISPADYEQYF	TGTGCCATCAGTCCAGCCGACTACGAGCAGTACTTC
TRBV19	TRBJ2-4	TRBD1	once	CASSIPTLGVGQKNIQYF	TGTGCCAGTAGTATACCCACCCTAGGGGTGGGACAGAAAAACATTCAGTACTTC
TRBV28	TRBJ2-2	-	-	CASSPLQITRNTGELFF	TGTGCCAGCAGCCCACTTCAGATAACGCGGAACACCGGGGAGCTGTTTTTT
TRBV5-1	TRBJ2-2	TRBD2	once	CASSLGLAVGELFF	TGCGCCAGCAGCTTAGGACTAGCCGTAGGGGAGCTGTTTTTT
TRBV5-1	TRBJ2-5	-	-	CASSLLQGRETQYF	TGCGCCAGCAGCTTGCTACAGGGGAGGGAGACCCAGTACTTC
TRBV7-9	TRBJ1-5	TRBD1	-	CASSLAAGGGNQPQHF	TGTGCCAGCAGCTTAGCAGCAGGGGGTGGCAATCAGCCCCAGCATTTT
TRBV6-6	TRBJ2-7	-	-	CASSTGVTLYEQYF	TGTGCCAGCAGTACCGGAGTTACTTTATACGAGCAGTACTTC
TRBV24-1	TRBJ1-2	-	-	CATSDLQGPGYTF	TGTGCCACCAGTGATTTACAGGGACCTGGCTACACCTTC
TRBV5-6	TRBJ2-3	-	-	CASSLASTAARTDTQYF	TGTGCCAGCAGCTTGGCCAGTACAGCGGCCCGCACAGATACGCAGTATTTT
TRBV24-1	TRBJ2-3	-	once	CATSVHRDLSDTQYF	TGTGCCACCAGTGTCCACCGGGACTTATCCGATACGCAGTATTTT
TRBV2	TRBJ2-2	TRBD1	-	CASSGYRGNTGELFF	TGTGCCAGCAGTGGTTACAGGGGGAACACCGGGGAGCTGTTTTTT
TRBV18	TRBJ2-1	TRBD1	-	CASSPRTGSNEQFF	TGTGCCAGCTCACCGCGGACAGGGAGCAATGAGCAGTTCTTC
TRBV6-5	TRBJ1-3	-	-	CASSYFPGAGNTIYF	TGTGCCAGCAGTTACTTTCCAGGGGCTGGAAACACCATATATTTT
TRBV2	TRBJ2-3	TRBD2	-	CASMGGRTDTQYF	TGTGCCAGCATGGGCGGGAGGACAGATACGCAGTATTTT
TRBV4-1	TRBJ1-4	TRBD1	-	CASSRIVFPTGGMVVGEKLFF	TGCGCCAGCAGCCGTATCGTATTTCCGACAGGGGGGATGGTTGTAGGGGAAAAACTGTTTTTT
TRBV7-6	TRBJ1-1	TRBD1	-	CASSLAMGTGNTEAFF	TGTGCCAGCAGCTTAGCGATGGGGACAGGGAACACTGAAGCTTTCTTT
TRBV7-9	TRBJ1-4	TRBD1	-	CASSPVGQTATNEKLFF	TGTGCCAGCAGCCCAGTGGGACAGACGGCAACTAATGAAAAACTGTTTTTT
TRBV6-5	TRBJ2-5	-	-	CASRTGLQETQYF	TGTGCCAGCAGGACGGGCCTGCAAGAGACCCAGTACTTC
TRBV19	TRBJ2-7	-	-	CASNAGGSYEQYF	TGTGCCAGTAACGCTGGGGGGTCCTACGAGCAGTACTTC
TRBV5-1	TRBJ1-3	-	-	CASSSLGTNGNTIYF	TGCGCCAGCAGCTCTCTCGGGACGAATGGAAACACCATATATTTT
TRBV2	TRBJ2-3	TRBD2	-	CASSSQPAGVIDTQYF	TGTGCCAGCAGTTCACAGCCAGCGGGAGTTATAGATACGCAGTATTTT
TRBV3-1/TRBV3-2	TRBJ1-1	TRBD1	-	CASRLQGMNTEAFF	TGTGCCAGCAGACTACAGGGGATGAACACTGAAGCTTTCTTT
TRBV15	TRBJ1-5	-	once	CATSRVGGNQPQHF	TGTGCCACCAGCAGAGTGGGGGGAAATCAGCCCCAGCATTTT
TRBV30	TRBJ1-1	TRBD1	-	CAWSNGQGSPEAFF	TGTGCCTGGAGTAACGGACAGGGTAGTCCTGAAGCTTTCTTT
TRBV18	TRBJ2-3	-	-	CASSVDLSFWQYF	TGTGCCAGCTCTGTGGACTTATCTTTTTGGCAGTATTTT
TRBV28	TRBJ2-7	TRBD1	-	CASIRRDRGSREQYF	TGTGCCAGCATCCGCCGGGACAGGGGATCCCGCGAGCAGTACTTC
TRBV19	TRBJ2-3	-	-	CASSIPGSNTQYF	TGTGCCAGTAGTATTCCAGGATCGAATACGCAGTATTTT
TRBV13	TRBJ2-7	TRBD1	-	CASSSRDRVPEQYF	TGTGCCAGCAGCTCCCGGGACAGGGTACCCGAGCAGTACTTC
TRBV9	TRBJ1-2	-	-	CASSPTTGSRGYTF	TGTGCCAGCAGCCCAACCACAGGGAGTCGGGGCTACACCTTC
TRBV7-9	TRBJ2-1	TRBD2	-	CASSLALGLAGGGEQFF	TGTGCCAGCAGCTTAGCTTTGGGACTAGCGGGAGGAGGTGAGCAGTTCTTC
TRBV28	TRBJ2-1	-	-	CASSQTGFYYNEQFF	TGTGCCAGCAGCCAAACAGGGTTCTACTACAATGAGCAGTTCTTC
TRBV11-2	TRBJ2-1	TRBD2	-	CASRSLAGLTYNEQFF	TGTGCCAGCAGGTCACTAGCGGGGCTCACCTACAATGAGCAGTTCTTC
TRBV7-3	TRBJ2-1	-	few	CASSPRLEASGYNEQFF	TGTGCCAGCAGCCCTCGACTAGAGGCATCGGGCTACAATGAGCAGTTCTTC
TRBV7-8	TRBJ2-1	TRBD2	-	CASSLPSGTSGSNEQFF	TGTGCCAGCAGCTTACCTTCCGGGACTAGCGGGAGCAATGAGCAGTTCTTC
TRBV4-1	TRBJ1-1	-	-	CASRLWGEWMNTEAFF	TGCGCCAGCAGACTGTGGGGGGAATGGATGAACACTGAAGCTTTCTTT
TRBV6-5	TRBJ1-1	TRBD1	few	CASSSSGQGIKAFF	TGTGCCAGCAGTTCATCGGGACAGGGGATAAAAGCTTTCTTT
TRBV5-4	TRBJ2-1	TRBD2	-	CASSLGGGRAAEQFF	TGTGCCAGCAGCTTGGGGGGCGGGAGGGCCGCTGAGCAGTTCTTC